What follows are 3 T cell receptor beta chains derived from one specimen sequenced in a study of OX40 agonist ivuxolimab in advanced cancers. Measured with immunoSEQ multiplex PCR; TCRdb has only the in-frame clones, and not every one. This sample yields more than 9,000 clones, of which roughly nine tenths are seen a single time; roughly 13% belongs to the top ten. The source was CD4+ or CD8+ T cells sorted from blood, collected in a trial of the OX40 agonist ivuxolimab. These receptors were collected from an adult with an advanced solid tumor such as melanoma, head and neck, liver or kidney cancer.

The genes are TRBV27 and TRBJ2-5; a possible D gene is TRBD2 (6 bases). The CDR3 is 15 residues long. Per the germline V gene, CDR1 is MNHEY and CDR2 is SMNVEV (reference sequence). V was trimmed by 5 bases and J by 5 bases, leaving 18 bases between them. DNA for the CDR3: TGTGCCAGCAGTGTGGATGGGGGGAGGTGGGAGACCCAGTACTTC. The encoded protein is CASSVDGGRWETQYF.

This clone was seen a handful of times. V and J are TRBV4-1 and TRBJ1-1, with D perhaps TRBD1 (6 bases). CDR1 and CDR2 (germline): MGHRA, YSYEKL. This CDR3 contains 14 residues. Trimming shortened V by 3 bases and J by 6 bases, and 14 bases separated the two germline ends. The CDR3 protein is CASSHITGSSEAFF. The CDR3, as DNA: TGCGCCAGCAGCCACATTACAGGGTCGTCTGAAGCTTTCTTT.

The chain couples TRBV15 to TRBJ2-6; D is unresolved. The CDR3 spans 16 residues. V was clipped by 0 bases and J by 0 bases, with 6 bases between them. Germline V CDR1 and CDR2: LNHNV, YYDKDF (reference sequence). CDR3 DNA sequence: TGTGCCACCAGCAGAGAACGAAACTCTGGGGCCAACGTCCTGACTTTC. It translates to CATSRERNSGANVLTF.